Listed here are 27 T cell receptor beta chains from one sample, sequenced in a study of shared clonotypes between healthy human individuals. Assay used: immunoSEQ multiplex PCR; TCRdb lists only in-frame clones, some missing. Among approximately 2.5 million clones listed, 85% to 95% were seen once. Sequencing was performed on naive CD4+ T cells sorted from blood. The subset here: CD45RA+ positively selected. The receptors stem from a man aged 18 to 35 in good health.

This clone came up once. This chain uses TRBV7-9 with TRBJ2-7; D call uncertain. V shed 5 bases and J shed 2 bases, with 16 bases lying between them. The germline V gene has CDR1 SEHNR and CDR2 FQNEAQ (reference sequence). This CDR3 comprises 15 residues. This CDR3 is CASSAQAPTTYEQYF. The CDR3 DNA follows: TGTGCCAGCAGCGCGCAGGCGCCCACCACCTACGAGCAGTACTTC.

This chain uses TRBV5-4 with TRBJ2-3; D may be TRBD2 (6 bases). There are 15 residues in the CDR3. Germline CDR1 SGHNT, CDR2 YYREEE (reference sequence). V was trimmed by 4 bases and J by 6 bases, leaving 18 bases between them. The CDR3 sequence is CASSTPTGAADTQYF. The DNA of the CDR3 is TGTGCCAGCAGCACCCCAACGGGAGCGGCCGATACGCAGTATTTT.

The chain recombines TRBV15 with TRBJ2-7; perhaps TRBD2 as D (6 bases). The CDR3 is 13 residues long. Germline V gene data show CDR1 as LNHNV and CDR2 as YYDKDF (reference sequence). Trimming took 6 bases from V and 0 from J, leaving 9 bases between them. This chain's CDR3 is CATRGTPSYEQYF. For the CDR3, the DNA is TGTGCCACCAGAGGGACTCCCTCCTACGAGCAGTACTTC.

The CDR3 coding sequence is TGTGCCAGCAGCTCAAGCCCACTAGCGGGGGATACCGGGGAGCTGTTTTTT. Its protein is CASSSSPLAGDTGELFF. The chain has TRBV5-4 and TRBJ2-2; 11 bases match TRBD2. The CDR3 consists of 17 residues. Germline CDR1 is SGHNT and CDR2 is YYREEE (reference sequence). The V and J ends lost 3 bases and 5 bases, in that order; junction bases with no gene match: 9. The full variable domain, in which reference TRBV5-4 and TRBJ2-2 provide the parts outside the CDR3, is ETGVTQSPTHLIKTRGQQVTLRCSSQSGHNTVSWYQQALGQGPQFIFQYYREEENGRGNFPPRFSGLQFPNYSSELNVNALELDDSALYLCASSSSPLAGDTGELFFGEGSRLTVL.

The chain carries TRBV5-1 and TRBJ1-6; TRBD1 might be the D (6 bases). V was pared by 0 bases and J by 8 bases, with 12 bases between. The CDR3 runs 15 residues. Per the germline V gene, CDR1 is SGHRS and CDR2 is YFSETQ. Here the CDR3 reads CASSLDEGVHSPLHF. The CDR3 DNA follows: TGCGCCAGCAGCTTGGATGAGGGGGTGCATTCACCCCTCCACTTT.

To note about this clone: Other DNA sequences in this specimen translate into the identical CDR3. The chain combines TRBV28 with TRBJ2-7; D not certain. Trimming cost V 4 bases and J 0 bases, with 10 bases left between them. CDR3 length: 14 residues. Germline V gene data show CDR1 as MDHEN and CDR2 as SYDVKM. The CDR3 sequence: CASSSPGRSYEQYF. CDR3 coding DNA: TGTGCCAGCAGTTCCCCTGGCCGCTCCTACGAGCAGTACTTC.

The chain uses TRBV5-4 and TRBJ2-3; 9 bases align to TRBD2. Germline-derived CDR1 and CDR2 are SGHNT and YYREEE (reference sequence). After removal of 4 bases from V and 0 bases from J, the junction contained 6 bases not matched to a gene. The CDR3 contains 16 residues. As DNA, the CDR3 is TGTGCCAGCAGCCGAGCGGGAGGTCGGAGCACAGATACGCAGTATTTT. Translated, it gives CASSRAGGRSTDTQYF. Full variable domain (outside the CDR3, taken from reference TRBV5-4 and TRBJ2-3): ETGVTQSPTHLIKTRGQQVTLRCSSQSGHNTVSWYQQALGQGPQFIFQYYREEENGRGNFPPRFSGLQFPNYSSELNVNALELDDSALYLCASSRAGGRSTDTQYFGPGTRLTVL.

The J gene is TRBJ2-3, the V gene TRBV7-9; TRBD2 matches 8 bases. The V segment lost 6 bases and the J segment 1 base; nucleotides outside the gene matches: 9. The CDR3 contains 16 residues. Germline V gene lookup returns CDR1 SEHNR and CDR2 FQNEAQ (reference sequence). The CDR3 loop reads CASSTTLRGGTDTQYF. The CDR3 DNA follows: TGTGCCAGCAGTACAACGTTGCGGGGGGGCACAGATACGCAGTATTTT.

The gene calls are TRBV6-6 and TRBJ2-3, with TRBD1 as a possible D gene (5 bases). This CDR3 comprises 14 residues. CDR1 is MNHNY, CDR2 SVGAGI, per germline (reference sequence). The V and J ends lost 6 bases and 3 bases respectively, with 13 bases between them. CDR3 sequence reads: CASSRSTVTDTQYF. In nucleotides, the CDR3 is TGTGCCAGCAGCCGGTCGACAGTGACAGATACGCAGTATTTT.

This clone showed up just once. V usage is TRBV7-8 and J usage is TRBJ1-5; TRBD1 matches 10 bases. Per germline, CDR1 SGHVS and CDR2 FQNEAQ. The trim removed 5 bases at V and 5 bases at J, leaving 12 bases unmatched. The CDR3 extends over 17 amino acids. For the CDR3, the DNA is TGTGCCAGCAGCCCCCCCGGGACAGGGGATCCCTATCAGCCCCAGCATTTT. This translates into CASSPPGTGDPYQPQHF.

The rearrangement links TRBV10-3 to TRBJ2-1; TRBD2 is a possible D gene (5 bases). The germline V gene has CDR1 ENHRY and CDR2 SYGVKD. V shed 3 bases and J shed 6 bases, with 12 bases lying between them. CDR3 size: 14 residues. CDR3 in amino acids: CAISDGEHGNEQFF. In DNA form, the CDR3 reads TGTGCCATCAGTGACGGGGAACATGGCAATGAGCAGTTCTTC.

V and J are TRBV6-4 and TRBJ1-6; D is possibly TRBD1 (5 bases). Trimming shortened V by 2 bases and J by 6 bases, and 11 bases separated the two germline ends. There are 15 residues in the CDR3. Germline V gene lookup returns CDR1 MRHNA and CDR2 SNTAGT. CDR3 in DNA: TGTGCCAGCAGTGACAGGGGCAGGATTAATTCACCCCTCCACTTT. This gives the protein CASSDRGRINSPLHF.

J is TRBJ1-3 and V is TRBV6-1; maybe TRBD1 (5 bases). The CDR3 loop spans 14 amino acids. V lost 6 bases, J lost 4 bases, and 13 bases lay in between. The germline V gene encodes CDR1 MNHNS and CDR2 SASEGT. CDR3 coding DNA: TGTGCCAGCAGGGAAACAGGCCTCGGAAACACCATATATTTT. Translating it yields CASRETGLGNTIYF.

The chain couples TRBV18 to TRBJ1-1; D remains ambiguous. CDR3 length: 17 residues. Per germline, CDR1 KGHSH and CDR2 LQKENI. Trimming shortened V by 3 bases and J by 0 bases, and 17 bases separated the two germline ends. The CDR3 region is CASSPGSRSFMNTEAFF. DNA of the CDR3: TGTGCCAGCTCACCGGGATCCAGGAGTTTTATGAACACTGAAGCTTTCTTT.

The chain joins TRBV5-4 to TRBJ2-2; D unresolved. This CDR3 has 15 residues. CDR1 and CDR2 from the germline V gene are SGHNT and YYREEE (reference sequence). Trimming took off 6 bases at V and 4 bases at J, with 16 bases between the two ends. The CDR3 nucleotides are TGTGCCAGCACCTCAGGCCCCGAGCCCACCGGGGAGCTGTTTTTT. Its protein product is CASTSGPEPTGELFF.

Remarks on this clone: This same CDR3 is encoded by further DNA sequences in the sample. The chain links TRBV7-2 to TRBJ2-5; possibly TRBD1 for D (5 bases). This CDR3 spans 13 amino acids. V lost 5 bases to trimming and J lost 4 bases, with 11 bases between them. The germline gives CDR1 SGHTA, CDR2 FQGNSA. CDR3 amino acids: CASSRQGRETQYF. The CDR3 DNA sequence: TGTGCCAGCAGCCGCCAGGGCCGAGAGACCCAGTACTTC. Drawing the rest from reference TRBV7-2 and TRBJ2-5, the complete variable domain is GAGVSQSPSNKVTEKGKDVELRCDPISGHTALYWYRQSLGQGLEFLIYFQGNSAPDKSGLPSDRFSAERTGGSVSTLTIQRTQQEDSAVYLCASSRQGRETQYFGPGTRLLVL.

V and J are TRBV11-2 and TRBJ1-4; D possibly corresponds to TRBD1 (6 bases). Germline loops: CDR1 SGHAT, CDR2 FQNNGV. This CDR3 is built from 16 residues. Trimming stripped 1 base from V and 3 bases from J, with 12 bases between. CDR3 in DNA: TGTGCCAGCAGCTTAGCTCAGGGGACCCCTAATGAAAAACTGTTTTTT. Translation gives CASSLAQGTPNEKLFF.

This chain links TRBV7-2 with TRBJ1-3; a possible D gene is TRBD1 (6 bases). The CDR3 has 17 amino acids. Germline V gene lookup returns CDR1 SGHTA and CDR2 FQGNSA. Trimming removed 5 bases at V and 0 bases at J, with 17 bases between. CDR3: CASSGATPQGSGNTIYF. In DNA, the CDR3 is TGTGCCAGCAGCGGGGCCACTCCACAGGGCTCTGGAAACACCATATATTTT.

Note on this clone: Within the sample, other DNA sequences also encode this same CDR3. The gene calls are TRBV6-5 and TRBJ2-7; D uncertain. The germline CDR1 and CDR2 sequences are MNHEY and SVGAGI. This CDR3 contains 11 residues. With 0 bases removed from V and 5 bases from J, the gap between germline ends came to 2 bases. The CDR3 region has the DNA TGTGCCAGCAGTTACTCGGACGAGCAGTACTTC. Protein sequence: CASSYSDEQYF.

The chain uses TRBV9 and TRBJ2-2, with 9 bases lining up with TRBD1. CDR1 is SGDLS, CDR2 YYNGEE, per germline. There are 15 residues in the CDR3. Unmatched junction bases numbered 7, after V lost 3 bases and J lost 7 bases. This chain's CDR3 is CASSGGQGSGGELFF. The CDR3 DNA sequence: TGTGCCAGCAGCGGCGGACAGGGGTCTGGCGGGGAGCTGTTTTTT.

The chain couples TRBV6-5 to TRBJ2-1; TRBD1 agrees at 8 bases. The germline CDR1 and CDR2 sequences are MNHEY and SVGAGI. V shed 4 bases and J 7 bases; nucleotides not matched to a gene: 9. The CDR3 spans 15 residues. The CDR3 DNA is TGTGCCAGCAGTTTTAGACAGGGGCCATATAATGAGCAGTTCTTC. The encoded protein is CASSFRQGPYNEQFF.

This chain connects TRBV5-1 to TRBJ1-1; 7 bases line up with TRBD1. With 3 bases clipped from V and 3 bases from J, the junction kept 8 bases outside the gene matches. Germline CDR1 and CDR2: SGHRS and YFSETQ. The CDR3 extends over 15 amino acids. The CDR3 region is CASSSLGGMYTEAFF. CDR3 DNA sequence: TGCGCCAGCAGCTCACTAGGGGGCATGTACACTGAAGCTTTCTTT.

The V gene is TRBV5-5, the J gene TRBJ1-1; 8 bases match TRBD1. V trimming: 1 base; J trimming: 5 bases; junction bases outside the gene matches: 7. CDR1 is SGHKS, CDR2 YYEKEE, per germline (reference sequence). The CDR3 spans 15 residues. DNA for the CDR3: TGTGCCAGCAGCTTGTATGGACAGGGAGAGACTGAAGCTTTCTTT. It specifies CASSLYGQGETEAFF.

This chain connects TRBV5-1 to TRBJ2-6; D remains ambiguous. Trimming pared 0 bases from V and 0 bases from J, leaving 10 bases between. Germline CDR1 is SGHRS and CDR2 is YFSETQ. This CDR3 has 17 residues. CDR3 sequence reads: CASSLDSVRSGANVLTF. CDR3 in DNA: TGCGCCAGCAGCTTGGACTCGGTTCGCTCTGGGGCCAACGTCCTGACTTTC.

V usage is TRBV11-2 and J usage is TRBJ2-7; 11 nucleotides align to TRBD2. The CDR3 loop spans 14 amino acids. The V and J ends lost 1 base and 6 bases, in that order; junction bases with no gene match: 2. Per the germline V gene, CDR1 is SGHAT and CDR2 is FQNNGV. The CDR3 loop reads CASSLVTSGTEQYF. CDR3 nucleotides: TGTGCCAGCAGCTTAGTGACTAGCGGGACCGAGCAGTACTTC.

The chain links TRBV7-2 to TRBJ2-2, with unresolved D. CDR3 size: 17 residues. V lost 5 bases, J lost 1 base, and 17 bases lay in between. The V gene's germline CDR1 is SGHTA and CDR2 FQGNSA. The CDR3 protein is CASSPGPSTGNTGELFF. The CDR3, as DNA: TGTGCCAGCAGCCCCGGGCCTTCAACGGGGAACACCGGGGAGCTGTTTTTT.

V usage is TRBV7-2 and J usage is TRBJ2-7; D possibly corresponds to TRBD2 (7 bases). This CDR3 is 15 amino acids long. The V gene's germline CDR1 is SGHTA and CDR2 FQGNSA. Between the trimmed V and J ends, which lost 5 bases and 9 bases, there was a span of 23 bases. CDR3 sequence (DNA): TGTGCCAGCAGCCTCGGGGGGCCTGGTAAAAACGGGCAGTACTTC. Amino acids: CASSLGGPGKNGQYF.